These 8 T cell receptor beta chains originate from one sample sequenced in a study of Ad26.COV2.S vaccination and SARS-CoV-2 variants. Libraries were prepared by immunoSEQ multiplex PCR; TCRdb keeps only in-frame clonotypes and omits some of them. The sample includes 350,000 to 450,000 clones, about 90% of them seen just once. Documented treatment: around 19 received Ad26.COV2.S at low or high dose, single or two shots; 5 received placebo; per-sample allocation not given. Vaccine and placebo recipients were sampled on day 63 after the first injection. The sample was peripheral blood, taken in a trial of Ad26.COV2.S vaccine versus placebo. The receptors originated from a person aged 18-65 years who received the Ad26.COV2.S COVID-19 vaccine or a placebo.

The V gene is TRBV6-5, the J gene TRBJ1-2; D gene unclear. V lost 6 bases, J lost 2 bases, and 10 bases lay in between. The CDR3 is 13 residues long. Germline CDR1 and CDR2: MNHEY and SVGAGI. CDR3 DNA: TGTGCCAGCAGGATCGACTTGAACTATGGCTACACCTTC. Protein product: CASRIDLNYGYTF.

The chain's CDR3 is CGMGAGEKLFF. CDR3 DNA: TGTGGGATGGGGGCAGGAGAAAAACTGTTTTTT. The chain carries TRBV30 and TRBJ1-4; tentatively, D is TRBD1 (6 bases). In germline, CDR1 is GTSNPN, CDR2 SVGIG (reference sequence). The CDR3 spans 11 residues.

V usage is TRBV11-2 and J usage is TRBJ1-1; 8 positions agree with TRBD1. The germline V gene has CDR1 SGHAT and CDR2 FQNNGV. V was clipped by 5 bases and J by 1 base; unmatched bases: 12. This CDR3 contains 17 residues. CDR3 sequence reads: CASSNWDRPNRNTEAFF. The CDR3 nucleotides read TGTGCCAGCAGCAACTGGGACAGGCCGAATAGGAACACTGAAGCTTTCTTT.

This clone has a single count. CDR3 region: CASTRTAGQPQHF. The CDR3 nucleotides read TGTGCCAGCACCAGGACAGCGGGGCAGCCCCAGCATTTT. V usage is TRBV6-6 and J usage is TRBJ1-5; D possibly corresponds to TRBD1 (6 bases). Per the germline V gene, CDR1 is MNHNY and CDR2 is SVGAGI (reference sequence). This CDR3 is built from 13 residues. Trimming left V 7 bases short and J 7 bases short, with 14 bases between.

About this clone: The sample carries other DNA sequences with the same CDR3. The V and J genes are TRBV18 and TRBJ1-4, with D unresolved. V was trimmed by 2 bases and J by 5 bases, leaving 6 bases between them. Germline loops: CDR1 KGHSH, CDR2 LQKENI. The CDR3 contains 13 residues. The CDR3, as DNA: TGTGCCAGCTCACCAGGGCCCAATGAAAAACTGTTTTTT. Protein: CASSPGPNEKLFF.

CDR3 protein: CASMKGANYGYTF. CDR3 sequence (DNA): TGTGCCAGCATGAAGGGGGCAAACTATGGCTACACCTTC. The chain recombines TRBV28 with TRBJ1-2; TRBD1 matches 7 bases. CDR1 MDHEN and CDR2 SYDVKM come from the germline V gene. CDR3 length: 13 amino acids. V was clipped by 7 bases and J by 2 bases; unmatched bases: 4.

The V and J genes are TRBV18 and TRBJ1-1, with unresolved D. The CDR3 totals 12 residues. Germline CDR1 reads KGHSH; CDR2 reads LQKENI. Trimming took off 4 bases at V and 6 bases at J, with 9 bases between the two ends. The CDR3 is CASSRGRAEAFF. CDR3 DNA: TGTGCCAGCTCACGTGGGAGGGCTGAAGCTTTCTTT.

This sequence joins TRBV18 and TRBJ2-2, with D hard to call. Trimming pared 8 bases from V and 1 base from J, leaving 11 bases between. The CDR3 loop spans 14 amino acids. Germline CDR1 and CDR2: KGHSH and LQKENI. CDR3 amino acids: CASHPPGNTGELFF. CDR3 DNA sequence: TGTGCCAGCCATCCTCCCGGGAACACCGGGGAGCTGTTTTTT.